Each of the 32 T cell receptor beta chains below was sequenced from the same sample in a study of T-cell reconstitution after alpha-beta-depleted transplantation in children. It was with unique molecular identifiers that the TCRbeta library was prepared. TCRdb reprocessed the PCR reads via MiXCR and lists one record per CDR3 protein. The data contain approximately 430,000 distinct CDR3 sequences, roughly 15% of them singletons. This sample comprised PBMCs, mostly from graft donor cells, obtained 360 days after TCRalphabeta/CD19-depleted stem cell transplant. Source of these receptors: a boy in the first two years of life who had a stem cell transplant for Wiskott-Aldrich syndrome, so the T cells may come from the graft donor.

This clonotype appeared a few times. The rearrangement links TRBV25-1 to TRBJ2-1, with 9 positions matching TRBD1. The CDR3 length is 15 residues. Germline V gene sequence: CDR1 MGHDK, CDR2 SYGVNS. Trimming took 5 bases from V and 4 from J; bases not matched to a gene: 6. The CDR3 DNA is TGTGCCAGCAGTAGACAGGGGGTTAGGTACAATGAGCAGTTCTTC. Translated: CASSRQGVRYNEQFF.

The chain uses TRBV10-3 and TRBJ2-1; tentative D call: TRBD2 (5 bases). CDR1 and CDR2 (germline): ENHRY, SYGVKD. V gave up 5 bases and J gave up 8 bases, with 10 bases separating them. The CDR3 covers 12 residues. The chain's CDR3 is CAISILGDEQFF. The CDR3 coding sequence is TGTGCCATCAGTATCCTCGGGGATGAGCAGTTCTTC.

This clonotype was counted at least ten times. The CDR3 sequence: CASSSRSGRTEQLWGYTF. The DNA of the CDR3 is TGTGCCAGCAGCTCCCGCTCTGGCCGGACAGAACAACTATGGGGCTACACCTTC. The J gene is TRBJ1-2, the V gene TRBV25-1; tentative D call: TRBD1 (6 bases). Trimming took off 6 bases at V and 8 bases at J, with 31 bases between the two ends. There are 18 residues in the CDR3. Germline V lookup: CDR1 MGHDK, CDR2 SYGVNS.

A few counts support this clonotype. The J gene is TRBJ1-1, the V gene TRBV7-8; no firm D call. CDR1 is SGHVS, CDR2 FQNEAQ, per germline. CDR3 size: 16 residues. V lost 2 bases to trimming and J lost 5 bases, with 18 bases between them. The CDR3 DNA sequence: TGTGCCAGCAGCTTACCCCATGGAGGAATACAAACTGAAGCTTTCTTT. Amino acids: CASSLPHGGIQTEAFF.

This clonotype was recorded a few times. This chain joins TRBV7-2 and TRBJ2-1; D is ambiguous. Germline V gives CDR1 SGHTA, CDR2 FQGNSA. The CDR3 length is 16 residues. V was trimmed by 2 bases and J by 0 bases, leaving 11 bases between them. This CDR3 is CASSLWSGGSYNEQFF. The CDR3, as DNA: TGTGCCAGCAGCTTATGGTCAGGTGGCTCCTACAATGAGCAGTTCTTC.

This clonotype was detected a few times. The J gene is TRBJ2-7, the V gene TRBV5-1; D uncertain. Germline loops: CDR1 SGHRS, CDR2 YFSETQ. Trimming pared 5 bases from V and 5 bases from J, leaving 14 bases between. The CDR3 loop spans 13 amino acids. The CDR3 DNA reads TGCGCCAGCAGATCCTATAGAGACGACGAGCAGTACTTC. Its protein product is CASRSYRDDEQYF.

The chain is built from TRBV7-9 and TRBJ2-6; D not certain. The V gene lost 5 bases and the J gene lost 4 bases, with 12 bases spanning the gap. Germline CDR1 SEHNR, CDR2 FQNEAQ (reference sequence). CDR3 length equals 15 residues. CDR3 nucleotides: TGTGCCAGCAGCAATAAGGGTTCCGGGGCCAACGTCCTGACTTTC. It codes for CASSNKGSGANVLTF.

The chain links TRBV6-5 to TRBJ2-7, with 7 nucleotides matching TRBD2. CDR1 is MNHEY and CDR2 is SVGAGI in the germline V gene. Trimming took 0 bases from V and 2 from J; bases not matched to a gene: 7. CDR3 length: 16 amino acids. DNA for the CDR3: TGTGCCAGCAGTTACTCTCGGGGGGTAAGAGCCTACGAGCAGTACTTC. Protein product: CASSYSRGVRAYEQYF.

Only a few counts were recorded for this clonotype. The gene calls are TRBV12-3 or TRBV12-4 and TRBJ2-3; perhaps TRBD2 as D (6 bases). The CDR3 spans 16 residues. With 6 bases removed from V and 2 bases from J, the gap between germline ends came to 18 bases. In DNA, the CDR3 is TGTGCCAGCAGACCCCACACGGGGGTCGTCACAGATACGCAGTATTTT. Translated, it gives CASRPHTGVVTDTQYF.

The chain is built from TRBV5-6 and TRBJ2-1; D gene ambiguous. From germline, CDR1 is SGHDT and CDR2 YYEEEE. V shed 4 bases and J shed 5 bases, with 19 bases lying between them. The CDR3 has 16 amino acids. The CDR3 is CASSRKTALENNEQFF. CDR3 coding DNA: TGTGCCAGCAGCCGTAAGACCGCTTTGGAGAACAATGAGCAGTTCTTC.

This clonotype was recorded a few times. The CDR3 DNA follows: TGTGCCAGCAACCTTGACCAGGCGGCAGATACGCAGTATTTT. Encoded protein: CASNLDQAADTQYF. V usage is TRBV5-5 and J usage is TRBJ2-3; D call uncertain. This CDR3 has 14 residues. Trimming removed 6 bases at V and 4 bases at J, with 15 bases between. CDR1 and CDR2 from the germline V gene are SGHKS and YYEKEE (reference sequence).

The rearrangement links TRBV28 to TRBJ2-5; 7 bases are shared with TRBD1. Germline-derived CDR1 and CDR2 are MDHEN and SYDVKM. J lost 7 bases, V lost 0 bases, and 5 bases had no gene match. This CDR3 spans 14 amino acids. Written as DNA, the CDR3 is TGTGCCAGCAGTTTATGGCCAGGGGGTAGGACCCAGTACTTC. Protein: CASSLWPGGRTQYF.

The table lists this clonotype with a few counts. This chain links TRBV11-1 with TRBJ2-2; 9 bases are shared with TRBD1. The CDR3 extends over 18 amino acids. Germline V gives CDR1 SGHAT, CDR2 FQDESV (reference sequence). With V trimmed by 1 base and J by 7 bases, 13 bases remained unmatched. The CDR3, as DNA: TGTGCCAGCAGCTTAGGATTCGGGACAGGGCCGGGAGTCGGGGAGCTGTTTTTT. Protein: CASSLGFGTGPGVGELFF.

This clonotype was detected a few times. This chain uses TRBV9 with TRBJ2-7; 7 nucleotides line up with TRBD1. The germline V gene encodes CDR1 SGDLS and CDR2 YYNGEE. CDR3 size: 15 residues. J was trimmed by 2 bases and V by 3 bases; bases with no gene match: 8. CDR3 DNA sequence: TGTGCCAGCAGCGGGGGACAGCAGGGCCCCTACGAGCAGTACTTC. It yields the protein CASSGGQQGPYEQYF.

The table lists this clonotype with many counts. The J gene is TRBJ2-3, the V gene TRBV3-1; D is tentatively TRBD1 or TRBD2 (5 bases each). V gave up 2 bases and J gave up 4 bases, with 16 bases separating them. This CDR3 has 16 residues. In germline, CDR1 is LGHDT, CDR2 YNNKEL (reference sequence). The DNA of the CDR3 is TGTGCCAGCAGCCAACTAGCCGAAGTAGGGGCAGATACGCAGTATTTT. Its protein product is CASSQLAEVGADTQYF.

The rearrangement uses TRBV5-1 and TRBJ2-7; TRBD2 is a possible D gene (7 bases). The CDR3 is 15 amino acids. V was pared by 1 base and J by 4 bases, with 15 bases between. Germline V gene lookup returns CDR1 SGHRS and CDR2 YFSETQ. The CDR3 sequence is CASSLRGGNTYEQYF. The CDR3 bases are TGCGCCAGCAGCTTGAGGGGGGGCAACACTTACGAGCAGTACTTC.

This clonotype was seen a few times. The chain employs TRBV21-1 and TRBJ2-7; the DNA was not used to check the table's D call, TRBD2. TRBV21-1 is recorded as a pseudogene. The CDR3 has 15 amino acids. The CDR3 spells CASSKTSGFSYEQYF. CDR3 sequence (DNA): TGTGCCAGCAGCAAAACTAGCGGGTTCTCCTACGAGCAGTACTTC.

The J gene is TRBJ2-1, the V gene TRBV4-3; D is possibly TRBD2 (5 bases). Trimming stripped 2 bases from V and 6 bases from J, with 23 bases between. This CDR3 comprises 18 residues. Per germline, CDR1 LGHNA and CDR2 YSLEER. As DNA, the CDR3 is TGCGCCAGCAGCCAATCCCTGGAAACTAGGCGCGTGGGCAATGAGCAGTTCTTC. Protein product: CASSQSLETRRVGNEQFF.

A few counts support this clonotype. The chain has TRBV18 and TRBJ1-6, with 8 bases that match TRBD1. CDR1 and CDR2 (germline): KGHSH, LQKENI. The CDR3 extends over 16 amino acids. The ends lost 3 bases at V and 4 bases at J; junction bases unmatched: 5. The CDR3 nucleotides read TGTGCCAGCTCACCCAGACGGGACAGGTATAATTCACCCCTCCACTTT. Amino acid sequence: CASSPRRDRYNSPLHF.

There are many counts of this clonotype. CDR3 sequence: CASSVDRGGDTQYF. The CDR3 DNA reads TGTGCCAGCAGCGTTGACAGGGGAGGAGATACGCAGTATTTT. This sequence joins TRBV7-9 and TRBJ2-3; 8 nucleotides match TRBD1. This CDR3 is 14 amino acids long. J was trimmed by 5 bases and V by 5 bases; bases with no gene match: 6. The V gene's germline CDR1 is SEHNR and CDR2 FQNEAQ (reference sequence).

In this sample, this clonotype turned up a few times. V and J are TRBV5-5 and TRBJ1-3, with D unresolved. V dropped 2 bases and J dropped 0 bases, with 9 bases sitting between them. The V gene's germline CDR1 is SGHKS and CDR2 YYEKEE (reference sequence). This CDR3 contains 15 residues. The CDR3 here is CASSFLGSSGNTIYF. The CDR3 coding sequence is TGTGCCAGCAGCTTTTTGGGGAGCTCTGGAAACACCATATATTTT.

This clonotype was seen many times. The chain links TRBV29-1 to TRBJ2-5; D not certain. Trimming took 3 bases from V and 5 from J, leaving 10 bases between them. The CDR3 covers 12 residues. Per the germline V gene, CDR1 is SQVTM and CDR2 is ANQGSEA. This chain's CDR3 is CSVEWSFETQYF. DNA of the CDR3: TGCAGCGTTGAGTGGTCTTTCGAGACCCAGTACTTC.

V usage is TRBV24-1 and J usage is TRBJ2-5; 10 positions agree with TRBD1. With 3 bases clipped from V and 3 bases from J, the junction kept 12 bases outside the gene matches. The CDR3 runs 18 residues. The germline gives CDR1 KGHDR, CDR2 SFDVKD. The CDR3 sequence is CATSDPRAPGTGEETQYF. The CDR3 DNA is TGTGCCACCAGTGATCCCCGAGCCCCCGGGACAGGGGAAGAGACCCAGTACTTC.

This clonotype was observed many times. V and J are TRBV12-3 or TRBV12-4 and TRBJ2-1; D ambiguous. V shed 4 bases and J shed 2 bases, with 15 bases lying between them. CDR3 size: 16 residues. CDR3 coding DNA: TGTGCCAGCAGTTCCTTATCATTTGGGACCTACAATGAGCAGTTCTTC. This encodes CASSSLSFGTYNEQFF.

This clonotype was recorded a few times. This rearrangement joins TRBV7-6 to TRBJ2-5; 7 bases match TRBD2. The CDR3 sequence is 16 residues long. Germline values: CDR1 SGHVS, CDR2 FNYEAQ. The trim removed 5 bases at V and 5 bases at J, leaving 14 bases unmatched. The CDR3: CASSDLRGSLGETQYF. CDR3 nucleotide sequence: TGTGCCAGCAGCGACTTGCGGGGGAGTCTGGGGGAGACCCAGTACTTC.

This chain connects TRBV5-1 to TRBJ2-5; TRBD1 matches 9 bases. In germline, CDR1 is SGHRS, CDR2 YFSETQ. This CDR3 spans 15 amino acids. The junction had 5 bases not matched to a gene; V was cut back by 0 bases and J by 5 bases. The CDR3 reads CASSLVGQGWETQYF. CDR3 DNA: TGCGCCAGCAGCTTGGTGGGACAGGGTTGGGAGACCCAGTACTTC.

This clonotype came up a few times. The chain couples TRBV20-1 to TRBJ1-1; D is undetermined. The CDR3 contains 12 residues. V lost 4 bases, J lost 0 bases, and 6 bases lay in between. Germline CDR1 DFQATT, CDR2 SNEGSKA (reference sequence). The CDR3 DNA reads as TGCAGTGCTACTGGAATGAACACTGAAGCTTTCTTT. Its protein product is CSATGMNTEAFF.

The rearrangement uses TRBV3-1 and TRBJ2-5; maybe TRBD2 (6 bases). V lost 0 bases, J lost 5 bases, and 13 bases lay in between. Germline CDR1 LGHDT, CDR2 YNNKEL (reference sequence). The CDR3 is made up of 15 amino acids. CDR3 amino acids: CASSQDTGGTETQYF. In DNA form, the CDR3 reads TGTGCCAGCAGCCAAGACACCGGCGGGACGGAGACCCAGTACTTC.

The chain recombines TRBV4-1 with TRBJ2-6; 7 nucleotides match TRBD1. This CDR3 has 17 amino acids. V was clipped by 4 bases and J by 3 bases; unmatched bases: 9. Per germline, CDR1 MGHRA and CDR2 YSYEKL. The CDR3 nucleotides are TGCGCCAGCAGCCCTTCGACAGGGATAGGTGGGGCCAACGTCCTGACTTTC. This gives the protein CASSPSTGIGGANVLTF.

The V gene is TRBV20-1, the J gene TRBJ1-6; D remains ambiguous. There are 13 residues in the CDR3. The germline CDR1 and CDR2 sequences are DFQATT and SNEGSKA (reference sequence). V was trimmed by 0 bases and J by 7 bases, leaving 7 bases between them. The CDR3 DNA reads TGCAGTGCTAGAGATCGCGCAAATTCACCCCTCCACTTT. Translated, it gives CSARDRANSPLHF.

The V gene is TRBV12-3 or TRBV12-4, the J gene TRBJ2-7, with 9 bases lining up with TRBD1. Unmatched junction bases numbered 4, after V lost 0 bases and J lost 1 base. This CDR3 is 16 amino acids long. CDR3 bases: TGTGCCAGCAGTTTAGCGCTCGGGACAGGGTCCTACGAGCAGTACTTC. The encoded protein is CASSLALGTGSYEQYF.

The gene calls are TRBV7-6 and TRBJ2-1; 11 bases match TRBD2. The CDR3 has 16 amino acids. J gave up 4 bases and V 5 bases, and 7 bases lay outside the gene matches. Germline values: CDR1 SGHVS, CDR2 FNYEAQ. CDR3 protein: CASSASSGRPYNEQFF. In DNA, the CDR3 is TGTGCCAGCAGCGCATCTAGCGGGAGGCCTTACAATGAGCAGTTCTTC.